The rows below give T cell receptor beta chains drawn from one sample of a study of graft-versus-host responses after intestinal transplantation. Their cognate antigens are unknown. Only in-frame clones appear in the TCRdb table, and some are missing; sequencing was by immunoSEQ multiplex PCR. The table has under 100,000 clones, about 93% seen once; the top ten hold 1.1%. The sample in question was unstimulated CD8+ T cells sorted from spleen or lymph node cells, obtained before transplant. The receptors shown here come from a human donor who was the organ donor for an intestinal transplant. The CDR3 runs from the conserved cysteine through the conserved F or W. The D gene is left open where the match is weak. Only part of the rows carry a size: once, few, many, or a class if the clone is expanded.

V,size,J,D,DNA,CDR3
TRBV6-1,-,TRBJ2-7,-,TGTGCCAGCAGTGAAAGGATAGGCAGGGCCTACGAGCAGTACTTC,CASSERIGRAYEQYF
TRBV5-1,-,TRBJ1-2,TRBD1,TGCGCCAGCAGCTCCCGGACAGGGGAGGGTGGCTACACCTTC,CASSSRTGEGGYTF
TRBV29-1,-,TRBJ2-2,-,TGCAGCGTTGAGGAATTAAGAGGCACCGGGGAGCTGTTTTTT,CSVEELRGTGELFF
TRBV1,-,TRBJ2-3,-,TGCACCAGCAGCCAAGATCAGGCCCCAGCGTTGCGGGTCACAGATACGCAGTATTTT,CTSSQDQAPALRVTDTQYF
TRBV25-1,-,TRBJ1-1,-,TGTGCCAGCAGTGATGGTAGAAACACTGAAGCTTTCTTT,CASSDGRNTEAFF
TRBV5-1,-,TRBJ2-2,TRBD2,TGCGCCAGCAGCTTGTCCCTAGCGGGAGTCCCCGGGGAGCTGTTTTTT,CASSLSLAGVPGELFF
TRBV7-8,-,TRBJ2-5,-,TGTGCCAGCAGCTTAACGGGGACCCAGTACTTC,CASSLTGTQYF
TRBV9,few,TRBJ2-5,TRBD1,TGTGCCAGCAGCGATGGACAGGGCCTGGAGACCCAGTACTTC,CASSDGQGLETQYF
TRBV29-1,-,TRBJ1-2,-,TGCAGCGTTGAGCGGAAGTTAGGGGACACCTTC,CSVERKLGDTF
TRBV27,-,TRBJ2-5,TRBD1,TGTGCCAGCAGTTTATGGGACAGCAAAGAGACCCAGTACTTC,CASSLWDSKETQYF
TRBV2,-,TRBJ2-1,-,TGTGCCAAACAGGTAGTCCGTGATGATGAGCAGTTCTTC,CAKQVVRDDEQFF
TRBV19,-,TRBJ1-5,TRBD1,TGTGCCAGTAGCGGGACAGCTAATCAGCCCCAGCATTTT,CASSGTANQPQHF
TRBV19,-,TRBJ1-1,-,TGTGCCAGTAATGGGCCCCCGAACACTGAAGCTTTCTTT,CASNGPPNTEAFF
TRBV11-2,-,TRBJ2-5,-,TGTGCCAGCAGCCCCCTTGCGGGGTCGTTGACCCAGTACTTC,CASSPLAGSLTQYF
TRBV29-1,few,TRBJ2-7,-,TGCAGCGTTGCGGGCTCCGGGAACGAGCAGTACTTC,CSVAGSGNEQYF
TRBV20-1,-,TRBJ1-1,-,TGCAGTGCTAGAGGGGGCAGGGAAGCTTTCTTT,CSARGGREAFF
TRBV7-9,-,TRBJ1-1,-,TGTGCCAGCAGCTTGTGGGAGATGAACACTGAAGCTTTCTTT,CASSLWEMNTEAFF
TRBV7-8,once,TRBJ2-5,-,TGTGCCAGCAAACATTTCTACGGGGGAGCACCAAAGGAGACCCAGTACTTC,CASKHFYGGAPKETQYF